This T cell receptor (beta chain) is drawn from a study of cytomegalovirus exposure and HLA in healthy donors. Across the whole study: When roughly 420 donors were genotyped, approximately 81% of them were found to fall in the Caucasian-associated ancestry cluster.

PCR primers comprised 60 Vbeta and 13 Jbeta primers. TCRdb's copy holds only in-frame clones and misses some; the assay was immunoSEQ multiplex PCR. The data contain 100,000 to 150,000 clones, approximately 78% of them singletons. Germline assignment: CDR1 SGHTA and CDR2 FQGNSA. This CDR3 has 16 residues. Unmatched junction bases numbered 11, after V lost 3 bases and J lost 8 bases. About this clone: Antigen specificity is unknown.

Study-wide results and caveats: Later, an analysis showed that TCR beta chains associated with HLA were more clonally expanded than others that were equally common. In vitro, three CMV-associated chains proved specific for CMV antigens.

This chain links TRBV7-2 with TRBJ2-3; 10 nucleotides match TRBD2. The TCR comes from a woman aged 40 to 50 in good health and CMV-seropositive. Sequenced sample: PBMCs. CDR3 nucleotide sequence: TGTGCCAGCAGCTTTAGCGGGAGGTTGATCGGAGGTACGCAGTATTTT. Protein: CASSFSGRLIGGTQYF.